The 10 T cell receptor beta chains listed next were all sequenced from one sample in a study of T cell responses to AZD1222 COVID-19 vaccine. The assay was immunoSEQ multiplex PCR, and TCRdb's table has in-frame clones only and misses some. This table has around 130,000 clones, roughly 92% appearing once. Specimen: peripheral blood, collected 28 days after the second AZD1222 dose. The receptor set was obtained from an adult who received the AZD1222 COVID-19 vaccine.

The V call is TRBV2, the J call TRBJ1-6; unclear D gene. This CDR3 has 15 amino acids. Germline CDR1 SNHLY, CDR2 FYNNEI. V was clipped by 1 base and J by 4 bases, with 8 bases between them. The CDR3 is CASSEGGNYNSPLHF. The CDR3 nucleotides are TGTGCCAGCAGTGAAGGAGGGAATTATAATTCACCCCTCCACTTT. Filled out from reference TRBV2 and TRBJ1-6, the complete variable domain reads EPEVTQTPSHQVTQMGQEVILRCVPISNHLYFYWYRQILGQKVEFLVSFYNNEISEKSEIFDDQFSVERPDGSNFTLKIRSTKLEDSAMYFCASSEGGNYNSPLHFGNGTRLTVT.

V and J are TRBV2 and TRBJ1-2; 7 positions match TRBD1. The CDR3 contains 14 residues. Germline CDR1 reads SNHLY; CDR2 reads FYNNEI. Trimming at V came to 5 bases and at J to 3 bases, leaving 6 bases not matched to a gene. The CDR3 reads CASSLQGPYYGYTF. CDR3 nucleotides: TGTGCCAGCAGTTTACAGGGGCCCTACTATGGCTACACCTTC. The full variable domain, rest sourced from reference TRBV2 and TRBJ1-2, is EPEVTQTPSHQVTQMGQEVILRCVPISNHLYFYWYRQILGQKVEFLVSFYNNEISEKSEIFDDQFSVERPDGSNFTLKIRSTKLEDSAMYFCASSLQGPYYGYTFGSGTRLTVV.

The chain joins TRBV7-9 to TRBJ1-3, with D perhaps matching TRBD1 (5 bases). The CDR3 contains 13 residues. Trimming cost V 6 bases and J 3 bases, with 9 bases left between them. The germline V gene has CDR1 SEHNR and CDR2 FQNEAQ (reference sequence). The CDR3 reads CASRGVGGNTIYF. CDR3 coding DNA: TGTGCCAGCAGGGGGGTAGGTGGAAACACCATATATTTT.

The V and J genes are TRBV19 and TRBJ1-1; maybe TRBD1 (5 bases). This CDR3 spans 13 amino acids. Germline CDR1 and CDR2: LNHDA and SQIVND (reference sequence). V dropped 6 bases and J dropped 5 bases, with 13 bases sitting between them. The CDR3 here is CASRYGGGTEAFF. The CDR3 DNA reads TGTGCCAGTAGGTACGGGGGTGGGACTGAAGCTTTCTTT.

The chain has TRBV3-1 (or the pseudogene TRBV3-2) and TRBJ1-5, with unresolved D. Germline CDR1 LGHDT, CDR2 YNNKEL (reference sequence). Deletions cut 0 bases from V and 4 bases from J, with 10 bases between. The CDR3 is 15 residues long. The CDR3 DNA is TGTGCCAGCAGCCAAGATTGGCAAACGAATCAGCCCCAGCATTTT. Amino acids: CASSQDWQTNQPQHF.

The chain uses TRBV28 and TRBJ2-7, with 7 bases identical to TRBD1. CDR1 and CDR2 (germline): MDHEN, SYDVKM. The CDR3 is made up of 14 amino acids. Trimming took 10 bases from V and 8 from J; bases not matched to a gene: 17. This chain's CDR3 is CAITGEATVYQQYF. Here the CDR3 DNA reads TGTGCCATCACAGGGGAAGCGACAGTTTACCAGCAGTACTTC.

The CDR3 reads CASSLKTGRDEQFF. The CDR3 nucleotides are TGTGCCAGCAGCTTGAAGACAGGGCGGGATGAGCAGTTCTTC. The chain has TRBV5-4 and TRBJ2-1; 7 bases map to TRBD1. The trim removed 1 base at V and 8 bases at J, leaving 6 bases unmatched. CDR3 size: 14 residues. The V gene's germline CDR1 is SGHNT and CDR2 YYREEE (reference sequence).

This clone is a singleton in its sample. V and J are TRBV28 and TRBJ2-1; TRBD2 matches at 9 bases. The CDR3 consists of 15 residues. The germline V gene has CDR1 MDHEN and CDR2 SYDVKM. V gave up 4 bases and J gave up 2 bases; unmatched junction bases: 3. CDR3 DNA sequence: TGTGCCAGCAGTTCGATAGCGGGAGCCTACAATGAGCAGTTCTTC. Residues: CASSSIAGAYNEQFF. The full variable domain, in which reference TRBV28 and TRBJ2-1 provide the parts outside the CDR3, is DVKVTQSSRYLVKRTGEKVFLECVQDMDHENMFWYRQDPGLGLRLIYFSYDVKMKEKGDIPEGYSVSREKKERFSLILESASTNQTSMYLCASSSIAGAYNEQFFGPGTRLTVL.

The chain recombines TRBV5-4 with TRBJ1-1, with D hard to call. The germline V and J ends were trimmed by 0 bases and 4 bases, with 16 bases remaining between them. Per the germline V gene, CDR1 is SGHNT and CDR2 is YYREEE (reference sequence). CDR3 size: 16 residues. Here the CDR3 DNA reads TGTGCCAGCAGCTTGGGTTGGAGGGCGAGAGGCACTGAAGCTTTCTTT. As protein: CASSLGWRARGTEAFF.

The gene calls are TRBV2 and TRBJ2-7; D possibly corresponds to TRBD1 (5 bases). This CDR3 has 14 residues. Trimming cost V 6 bases and J 0 bases, with 12 bases left between them. Germline-derived CDR1 and CDR2 are SNHLY and FYNNEI. The CDR3 sequence: CASSQTVTSYEQYF. The CDR3 DNA reads TGTGCCAGCAGCCAGACAGTTACCTCCTACGAGCAGTACTTC.